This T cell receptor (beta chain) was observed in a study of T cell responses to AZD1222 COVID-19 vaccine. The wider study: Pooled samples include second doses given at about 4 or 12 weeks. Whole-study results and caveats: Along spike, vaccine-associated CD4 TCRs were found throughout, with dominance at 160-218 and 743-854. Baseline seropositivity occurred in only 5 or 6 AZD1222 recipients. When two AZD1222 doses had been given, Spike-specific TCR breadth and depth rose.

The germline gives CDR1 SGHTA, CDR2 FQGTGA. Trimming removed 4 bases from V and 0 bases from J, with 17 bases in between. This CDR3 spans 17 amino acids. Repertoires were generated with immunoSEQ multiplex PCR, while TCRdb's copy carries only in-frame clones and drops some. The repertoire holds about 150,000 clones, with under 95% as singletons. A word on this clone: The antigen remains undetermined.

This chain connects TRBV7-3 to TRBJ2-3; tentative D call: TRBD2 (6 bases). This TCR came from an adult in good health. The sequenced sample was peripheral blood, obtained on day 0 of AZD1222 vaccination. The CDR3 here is CASSSGGGITSTDTQYF. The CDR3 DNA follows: TGTGCCAGCAGCTCCGGGGGAGGTATTACTAGCACAGATACGCAGTATTTT.